The subject of this entry is one TCR beta chain. No antigen is known for it. This sample is drawn from a study of human thymus T cells. Study findings and constraints: Gene usage (both V and J) appeared biased in thymic and blood repertoires.

The protocol was immunoSEQ multiplex PCR, while the TCRdb copy is restricted to in-frame clones and leaves out a portion. Found here are tens of thousands of clones, nearly 95% of them singletons; the top ten hold about 0.12%. V lost 3 bases and J lost 9, with 13 bases in between. There are 13 residues in the CDR3. Germline assignment: CDR1 MNHNS and CDR2 SASEGT. Corrective surgery for congenital heart defects was being performed on the healthy Finnish infants who served as donors. All available leukocytes, rather than a set cell count, yielded the blood DNA. This chain links TRBV6-1 with TRBJ2-3; D not certain. The sequencing sample was made of blood. The sequence derives from a boy in the first two years of life with a congenital heart defect but otherwise immunologically healthy. CDR3 in amino acids: CASSERLLNTQYF. CDR3 in DNA: TGTGCCAGCAGTGAGAGACTCCTCAACACGCAGTATTTT.